This record looks at one T cell receptor beta chain sequence and its context. The sample is drawn from a study of blood T cell repertoires in COVID-19. Whole-study context: The analysed material was cDNA or gDNA that came from T cells, B-cell-depleted T cells, or PBMCs.

Libraries were prepared by immunoSEQ multiplex PCR; TCRdb keeps only in-frame clonotypes and omits some of them. Here the sample spans 350,000 to 450,000 clones, approximately 88% being singletons. The TCR originated in a man between 35 and 55 years old with acute or convalescent COVID-19. Specimen: peripheral blood.

CDR3 bases: TGTGCCAGCAGCTTTCGGGAGACCCAGTACTTC. This sequence encodes CASSFRETQYF. The chain is built from TRBV7-9 and TRBJ2-5; D is ambiguous. The length of the CDR3 is 11 residues. Germline lookup yields CDR1 SEHNR and CDR2 FQNEAQ (reference sequence). The V end was cut by 3 bases, the J end by 5 bases, with 4 bases between.